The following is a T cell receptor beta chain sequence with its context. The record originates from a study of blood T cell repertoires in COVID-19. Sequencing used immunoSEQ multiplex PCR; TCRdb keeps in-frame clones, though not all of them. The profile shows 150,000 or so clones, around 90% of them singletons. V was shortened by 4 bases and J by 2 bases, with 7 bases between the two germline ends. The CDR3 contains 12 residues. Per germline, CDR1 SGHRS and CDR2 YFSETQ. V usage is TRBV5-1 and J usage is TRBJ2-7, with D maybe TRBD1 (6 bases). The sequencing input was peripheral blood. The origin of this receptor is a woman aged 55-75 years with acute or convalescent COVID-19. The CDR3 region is CASSTGPYEQYF. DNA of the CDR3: TGCGCCAGCAGCACAGGGCCCTACGAGCAGTACTTC.